A single sample is the source of the 11 T cell receptor beta chains below, sequenced in a study of T cell responses to AZD1222 COVID-19 vaccine. Profiled with immunoSEQ multiplex PCR; TCRdb holds only in-frame clones, not every one. Of about 94,000 clones listed, 70% to 90% were seen once; the top ten hold roughly 15%. Specimen: peripheral blood, collected on day 0 of AZD1222 vaccination. The receptors come from an adult in good health.

V is TRBV5-6 and J is TRBJ2-7; D remains ambiguous. The CDR3 runs 13 residues. Germline-derived CDR1 and CDR2 are SGHDT and YYEEEE. V dropped 2 bases and J dropped 6 bases, with 12 bases sitting between them. CDR3 DNA sequence: TGTGCCAGCAGCTTACTGTTTGCCCTCGAGCAGTACTTC. Protein product: CASSLLFALEQYF. The complete variable domain, with remaining parts taken from reference TRBV5-6 and TRBJ2-7, reads DAGVTQSPTHLIKTRGQQVTLRCSPKSGHDTVSWYQQALGQGPQFIFQYYEEEERQRGNFPDRFSGHQFPNYSSELNVNALLLGDSALYLCASSLLFALEQYFGPGTRLTVT.

The rearrangement links TRBV28 to TRBJ1-2; D might be TRBD1 (6 bases). V was pared by 4 bases and J by 8 bases, with 8 bases between. This CDR3 has 11 amino acids. Germline V gene data show CDR1 as MDHEN and CDR2 as SYDVKM. The CDR3 protein is CASSSGGGYTF. The DNA for the CDR3 is TGTGCCAGCAGTTCTGGGGGCGGCTACACCTTC.

The chain uses TRBV5-1 and TRBJ2-5; 9 bases are a match to TRBD1. V lost 4 bases and J lost 4; bases outside the gene matches: 11. The CDR3 covers 16 residues. Per germline, CDR1 SGHRS and CDR2 YFSETQ. CDR3 coding DNA: TGCGCCAGCAGCATTACAGGGGGCGCAGGTTCAGAGACCCAGTACTTC. This codes for CASSITGGAGSETQYF. The full variable domain, in which reference TRBV5-1 and TRBJ2-5 provide the parts outside the CDR3, is KAGVTQTPRYLIKTRGQQVTLSCSPISGHRSVSWYQQTPGQGLQFLFEYFSETQRNKGNFPGRFSGRQFSNSRSEMNVSTLELGDSALYLCASSITGGAGSETQYFGPGTRLLVL.

The chain has TRBV28 and TRBJ1-2; D not certain. The CDR3 has 12 residues. The V gene lost 4 bases and the J gene lost 8 bases, with 11 bases spanning the gap. CDR1 is MDHEN and CDR2 is SYDVKM in the germline V gene. CDR3 sequence (DNA): TGTGCCAGCAGTTCCTCCTCAGGAGGCTACACCTTC. It yields the protein CASSSSSGGYTF.

V gene TRBV7-2 combines with J gene TRBJ2-1, with 13 bases that match TRBD2. Trimming cost V 5 bases and J 7 bases; bases outside gene matches: 5. Germline V lookup: CDR1 SGHTA, CDR2 FQGNSA. The CDR3 is made up of 15 amino acids. The CDR3 nucleotides are TGTGCCAGCAGCCTAGGGACTAGCGGGGAGAATGAGCAGTTCTTC. Translating it yields CASSLGTSGENEQFF.

The chain has TRBV19 and TRBJ1-1; 8 nucleotides agree with TRBD1. The germline V gene has CDR1 LNHDA and CDR2 SQIVND (reference sequence). This CDR3 region has 13 residues. V shed 6 bases, J shed 5 bases, and the junction held 5 bases outside the gene matches. CDR3 DNA sequence: TGTGCCAGTAGCGGACAGGGATTTACTGAAGCTTTCTTT. The encoded protein is CASSGQGFTEAFF. The whole variable domain, filled in from reference TRBV19 and TRBJ1-1, reads DGGITQSPKYLFRKEGQNVTLSCEQNLNHDAMYWYRQDPGQGLRLIYYSQIVNDFQKGDIAEGYSVSREKKESFPLTVTSAQKNPTAFYLCASSGQGFTEAFFGQGTRLTVV.

V and J are TRBV5-4 and TRBJ1-5; D remains unclear. CDR3 length equals 13 residues. The germline CDR1 and CDR2 sequences are SGHNT and YYREEE (reference sequence). Deletions cut 0 bases from V and 7 bases from J, with 8 bases between. The CDR3 is CASSLAPGQPQHF. The CDR3 bases are TGTGCCAGCAGCTTGGCGCCAGGACAGCCCCAGCATTTT.

The chain is built from TRBV12-3 or TRBV12-4 and TRBJ2-5; D gene unclear. The CDR3 covers 13 residues. V lost 1 base, J lost 0 bases, and 3 bases lay in between. CDR3 protein: CASSLGHQETQYF. CDR3 DNA sequence: TGTGCCAGCAGTTTAGGCCACCAAGAGACCCAGTACTTC.

The chain is built from TRBV6-5 and TRBJ2-1; D is undetermined. Germline V lookup: CDR1 MNHEY, CDR2 SVGAGI. Trimming removed 4 bases from V and 3 bases from J, with 16 bases in between. The CDR3 is 16 amino acids. CDR3 DNA sequence: TGTGCCAGCAGTTCTCTACCGGCTGGTGACTACAATGAGCAGTTCTTC. The encoded protein is CASSSLPAGDYNEQFF.

The V call is TRBV18, the J call TRBJ1-1, with 12 bases identical to TRBD1. The germline gives CDR1 KGHSH, CDR2 LQKENI. After removal of 3 bases from V and 6 bases from J, the junction contained 5 bases not matched to a gene. CDR3 length: 15 residues. The CDR3 loop is CASSPGTGGAAEAFF. CDR3 nucleotide sequence: TGTGCCAGCTCACCCGGGACAGGGGGCGCGGCTGAAGCTTTCTTT.

The V gene is TRBV11-1, the J gene TRBJ1-1; TRBD1 is a possible D gene (5 bases). There are 15 residues in the CDR3. Germline V gives CDR1 SGHAT, CDR2 FQDESV (reference sequence). V lost 1 base, J lost 4 bases, and 13 bases lay in between. The CDR3 bases are TGTGCCAGCAGCTTAGATGGTGGGGGTACCACTGAAGCTTTCTTT. Its protein is CASSLDGGGTTEAFF. Supplemented by reference TRBV11-1 and TRBJ1-1, the full variable domain reads EAEVAQSPRYKITEKSQAVAFWCDPISGHATLYWYRQILGQGPELLVQFQDESVVDDSQLPKDRFSAERLKGVDSTLKIQPAELGDSAMYLCASSLDGGGTTEAFFGQGTRLTVV.